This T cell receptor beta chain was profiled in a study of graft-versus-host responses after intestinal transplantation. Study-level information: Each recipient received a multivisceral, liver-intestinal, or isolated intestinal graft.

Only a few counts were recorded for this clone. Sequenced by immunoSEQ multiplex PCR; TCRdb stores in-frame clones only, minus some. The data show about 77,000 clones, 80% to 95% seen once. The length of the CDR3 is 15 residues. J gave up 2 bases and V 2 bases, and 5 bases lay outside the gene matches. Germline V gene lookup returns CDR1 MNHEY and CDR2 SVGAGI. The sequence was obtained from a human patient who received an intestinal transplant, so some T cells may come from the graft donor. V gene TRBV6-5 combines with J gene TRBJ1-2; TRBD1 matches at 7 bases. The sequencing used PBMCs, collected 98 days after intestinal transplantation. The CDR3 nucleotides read TGTGCCAGCAGTTACGACGACAGGGTGAACTATGGCTACACCTTC. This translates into CASSYDDRVNYGYTF.